One and the same sample provided the 28 T cell receptor beta chains below, sequenced in a study of OX40 agonist ivuxolimab in advanced cancers. Profiling relied on immunoSEQ multiplex PCR, and the TCRdb table lists in-frame clones only, not all of them. The sample holds tens of thousands of clones, more than 65% seen once. The sequencing here drew on CD4+ or CD8+ T cells sorted from blood, taken in a trial of the OX40 agonist ivuxolimab. The source of these receptors is an adult with an advanced solid tumor such as melanoma, head and neck, liver or kidney cancer.

The rearrangement uses TRBV7-9 and TRBJ1-1; D call uncertain. Trimming cost V 2 bases and J 0 bases, with 7 bases left between them. Germline V gives CDR1 SEHNR, CDR2 FQNEAQ (reference sequence). There are 14 residues in the CDR3. CDR3 in DNA: TGTGCCAGCAGCTTATCGGTGATGAACACTGAAGCTTTCTTT. Residues: CASSLSVMNTEAFF.

The V gene is TRBV19, the J gene TRBJ2-2; TRBD1 agrees at 8 bases. Germline CDR1 LNHDA, CDR2 SQIVND (reference sequence). Losses at the gene ends were 4 bases for V and 3 bases for J; bases not matched to a gene: 10. CDR3 size: 17 residues. The chain's CDR3 is CASSTGQGKADTGELFF. Written as DNA, the CDR3 is TGTGCCAGTAGTACTGGACAGGGTAAGGCGGACACCGGGGAGCTGTTTTTT.

This rearrangement joins TRBV7-3 to TRBJ2-2; TRBD1 matches 12 bases. Germline CDR1 SGHTA, CDR2 FQGTGA. Germline trimming cut 4 bases from V and 5 bases from J; bases unmatched to any gene: 5. The CDR3 is 16 residues long. CDR3 sequence (DNA): TGTGCCAGCAGCTCGGGACAGGGGGCACGAACCGGGGAGCTGTTTTTT. This encodes CASSSGQGARTGELFF.

J is TRBJ1-5 and V is TRBV6-5, with TRBD1 as a possible D gene (6 bases). Trimming cost V 6 bases and J 3 bases, with 12 bases left between them. Germline loops: CDR1 MNHEY, CDR2 SVGAGI. There are 14 residues in the CDR3. The CDR3 region is CASRRTAYNQPQHF. The CDR3 DNA sequence: TGTGCCAGCAGGCGGACAGCTTACAATCAGCCCCAGCATTTT.

The chain employs TRBV18 and TRBJ2-3, with 9 bases aligning to TRBD2. Germline loops: CDR1 KGHSH, CDR2 LQKENI. The length of the CDR3 is 16 residues. V lost 2 bases and J lost 4; bases outside the gene matches: 7. The CDR3 sequence is CASSPNSGGIADTQYF. As DNA, the CDR3 is TGTGCCAGCTCACCAAATAGCGGGGGCATCGCAGATACGCAGTATTTT. Supplemented by reference TRBV18 and TRBJ2-3, the full variable domain reads NAGVMQNPRHLVRRRGQEARLRCSPMKGHSHVYWYRQLPEEGLKFMVYLQKENIIDESGMPKERFSAEFPKEGPSILRIQQVVRGDSAAYFCASSPNSGGIADTQYFGPGTRLTVL.

The rearrangement joins TRBV12-5 to TRBJ2-1; D call uncertain. Germline CDR1 and CDR2: LGHNT and FRNRAP. The CDR3 is 16 amino acids. The V gene lost 4 bases and the J gene lost 0 bases, with 13 bases spanning the gap. The CDR3 DNA follows: TGTGCTAGTGGTTACGTTCGTACCAGCTCCTACAATGAGCAGTTCTTC. It yields the protein CASGYVRTSSYNEQFF.

This clone is deemed medium-sized. The V call is TRBV6-1, the J call TRBJ2-2, with D perhaps matching TRBD2 (5 bases). V lost 7 bases and J lost 2, with 11 bases in between. The germline V gene has CDR1 MNHNS and CDR2 SASEGT. CDR3 length equals 14 residues. CDR3 sequence (DNA): TGTGCCAGCATCGCCGGGATCAACACCGGGGAGCTGTTTTTT. Amino acids: CASIAGINTGELFF.

The chain has TRBV2 and TRBJ2-2; D gene ambiguous. Trimming removed 5 bases at V and 4 bases at J, with 8 bases between. CDR1 SNHLY and CDR2 FYNNEI come from the germline V gene. This CDR3 contains 13 residues. This CDR3 reads CASSPDGTGELFF. CDR3 bases: TGTGCCAGCAGTCCCGACGGCACCGGGGAGCTGTTTTTT.

J is TRBJ1-5 and V is TRBV6-1; unclear D gene. This CDR3 comprises 16 residues. V lost 1 base and J lost 1, with 11 bases in between. From germline, CDR1 is MNHNS and CDR2 SASEGT. The DNA for the CDR3 is TGTGCCAGCAGTGAAGGGGCCTGGTCAAGCAATCAGCCCCAGCATTTT. This gives the protein CASSEGAWSSNQPQHF.

This clone was detected a few times. The chain has TRBV7-8 and TRBJ1-4; D is unclear. The germline V gene has CDR1 SGHVS and CDR2 FQNEAQ. Trimming took off 1 base at V and 8 bases at J, with 5 bases between the two ends. The CDR3 has 12 amino acids. CDR3 amino acids: CASSLVREKLFF. The DNA for the CDR3 is TGTGCCAGCAGCTTAGTTCGGGAAAAACTGTTTTTT. Full variable domain (rest looked up from reference TRBV7-8 and TRBJ1-4): GAGVSQSPRYKVAKRGQDVALRCDPISGHVSLFWYQQALGQGPEFLTYFQNEAQLDKSGLPSDRFFAERPEGSVSTLKIQRTQQEDSAVYLCASSLVREKLFFGSGTQLSVL.

CDR3 bases: TGTGCCAGCTCGGCGTACAGGGGCATGAACACTGAAGCTTTCTTT. Protein sequence: CASSAYRGMNTEAFF. The chain employs TRBV18 and TRBJ1-1; 7 bases align to TRBD1. The germline V gene encodes CDR1 KGHSH and CDR2 LQKENI. V gave up 6 bases and J gave up 0 bases; unmatched junction bases: 7. The CDR3 contains 15 residues.

V gene TRBV25-1 combines with J gene TRBJ1-3, with unresolved D. CDR3 length: 15 amino acids. V was clipped by 3 bases and J by 2 bases, with 11 bases between them. Germline CDR1 and CDR2: MGHDK and SYGVNS. The CDR3 region is CASSDRHVAGNTIYF. The CDR3 region has the DNA TGTGCCAGCAGTGACAGACATGTTGCTGGAAACACCATATATTTT. Supplemented by reference TRBV25-1 and TRBJ1-3, the full variable domain reads EADIYQTPRYLVIGTGKKITLECSQTMGHDKMYWYQQDPGMELHLIHYSYGVNSTEKGDLSSESTVSRIRTEHFPLTLESARPSHTSQYLCASSDRHVAGNTIYFGEGSWLTVV.

The rearrangement links TRBV6-5 to TRBJ2-1, with TRBD1 matching over 9 bases. CDR3 size: 15 residues. Germline values: CDR1 MNHEY, CDR2 SVGAGI. Trimming at V came to 5 bases and at J to 3 bases, leaving 5 bases not matched to a gene. CDR3 in amino acids: CASSPRQGGYNEQFF. DNA of the CDR3: TGTGCCAGCAGTCCTCGACAGGGGGGCTACAATGAGCAGTTCTTC.

The rearrangement links TRBV12-5 to TRBJ2-5, with D possibly being TRBD2 (6 bases). Per the germline V gene, CDR1 is LGHNT and CDR2 is FRNRAP. Trimming left V 4 bases short and J 4 bases short, with 19 bases between. The CDR3 extends over 16 amino acids. The CDR3 here is CASGSSPRDGGETQYF. CDR3 in DNA: TGTGCTAGTGGTTCCAGCCCCCGGGACGGGGGAGAGACCCAGTACTTC. Filled out from reference TRBV12-5 and TRBJ2-5, the complete variable domain reads DARVTQTPRHKVTEMGQEVTMRCQPILGHNTVFWYRQTMMQGLELLAYFRNRAPLDDSGMPKDRFSAEMPDATLATLKIQPSEPRDSAVYFCASGSSPRDGGETQYFGPGTRLLVL.

V and J are TRBV4-1 and TRBJ2-3, with 13 bases fitting TRBD2. V gave up 2 bases and J gave up 6 bases; unmatched junction bases: 5. The CDR3 is made up of 16 amino acids. CDR1 MGHRA and CDR2 YSYEKL come from the germline V gene. The CDR3 DNA reads TGCGCCAGCAGCCAAAAGGGACTAGCGGGGAGGGATACGCAGTATTTT. The encoded protein is CASSQKGLAGRDTQYF.

The chain carries TRBV6-4 and TRBJ2-3; TRBD2 matches at 8 bases. This CDR3 spans 14 amino acids. V lost 5 bases to trimming and J lost 5 bases; unmatched junction nucleotides: 6. In germline, CDR1 is MRHNA, CDR2 SNTAGT. CDR3 coding DNA: TGTGCCAGCAGTCGCGGGGGGCCAGGAGATACGCAGTATTTT. The encoded protein is CASSRGGPGDTQYF.

The V and J genes are TRBV5-1 and TRBJ1-2, with a possible D match to TRBD1 (5 bases). Germline V CDR1 and CDR2: SGHRS, YFSETQ. V lost 5 bases to trimming and J lost 4 bases, with 15 bases between them. CDR3 size: 14 residues. DNA for the CDR3: TGCGCCAGCAGGGGGGACTTCGAAGCCTATGGCTACACCTTC. It encodes CASRGDFEAYGYTF.

The chain uses TRBV5-1 and TRBJ2-4; weak D call: TRBD2 (5 bases). Looked up from germline, CDR1 is SGHRS and CDR2 is YFSETQ. The V end was cut by 5 bases, the J end by 5 bases, with 17 bases between. The CDR3 runs 15 residues. CDR3 region: CASSTLGRTENIQYF. The CDR3, as DNA: TGCGCCAGCAGTACACTAGGACGAACGGAAAACATTCAGTACTTC.

The chain joins TRBV19 to TRBJ1-5, with D hard to call. Germline CDR1 reads LNHDA; CDR2 reads SQIVND (reference sequence). The CDR3 sequence is 14 residues long. Trimming pared 0 bases from V and 6 bases from J, leaving 9 bases between. This chain's CDR3 is CASSIDYSGQPQHF. In DNA form, the CDR3 reads TGTGCCAGTAGTATAGACTACAGTGGTCAGCCCCAGCATTTT.

The V gene is TRBV15, the J gene TRBJ1-1; 8 bases fit TRBD1. J lost 5 bases, V lost 11 bases, and 13 bases had no gene match. The CDR3 loop spans 14 amino acids. Germline loops: CDR1 LNHNV, CDR2 YYDKDF (reference sequence). CDR3 amino acids: CASKGDRGRTEAFF. DNA of the CDR3: TGTGCCTCCAAGGGTGACAGGGGTAGGACTGAAGCTTTCTTT.

The rearrangement joins TRBV6-5 to TRBJ1-1; 8 bases line up with TRBD1. The CDR3 is made up of 13 amino acids. The V and J ends lost 5 bases and 9 bases, in that order; junction bases with no gene match: 8. CDR1 is MNHEY and CDR2 is SVGAGI in the germline V gene. The CDR3 here is CASSTRDRSKAFF. The CDR3 bases are TGTGCCAGCAGTACTCGGGACAGGTCGAAAGCTTTCTTT.

V usage is TRBV18 and J usage is TRBJ1-1, with 7 nucleotides matching TRBD1. After removal of 2 bases from V and 3 bases from J, the junction contained 12 bases not matched to a gene. This CDR3 region has 17 residues. The V gene's germline CDR1 is KGHSH and CDR2 LQKENI. The CDR3 DNA follows: TGTGCCAGCTCACCAGACAGGGTAGGAGGGTCGGACACTGAAGCTTTCTTT. Translated: CASSPDRVGGSDTEAFF. Combining the CDR3 with reference TRBV18 and TRBJ1-1 gives the whole variable domain NAGVMQNPRHLVRRRGQEARLRCSPMKGHSHVYWYRQLPEEGLKFMVYLQKENIIDESGMPKERFSAEFPKEGPSILRIQQVVRGDSAAYFCASSPDRVGGSDTEAFFGQGTRLTVV.

This chain joins TRBV9 and TRBJ2-3; D gene uncertain. With 0 bases removed from V and 6 bases from J, the gap between germline ends came to 8 bases. The CDR3 covers 13 residues. Germline-derived CDR1 and CDR2 are SGDLS and YYNGEE. CDR3 in amino acids: CASSVATRDTQYF. The CDR3 DNA is TGTGCCAGCAGCGTAGCTACGAGGGATACGCAGTATTTT.

The chain links TRBV6-5 to TRBJ2-1; D remains ambiguous. The germline gives CDR1 MNHEY, CDR2 SVGAGI. V gave up 5 bases and J gave up 4 bases, with 6 bases separating them. The CDR3 sequence is 12 residues long. CDR3 sequence reads: CASSDLYNEQFF. The DNA for the CDR3 is TGTGCCAGCAGTGACCTTTACAATGAGCAGTTCTTC.

The V call is TRBV5-4, the J call TRBJ1-1; 7 nucleotides match TRBD1. The CDR3 has 15 amino acids. V lost 4 bases, J lost 5 bases, and 11 bases stayed unmatched. Germline V lookup: CDR1 SGHNT, CDR2 YYREEE (reference sequence). The CDR3 DNA is TGTGCCAGCAGCCTCCTGACAGGGTTGAGGACTGAAGCTTTCTTT. Translated, it gives CASSLLTGLRTEAFF.

The chain employs TRBV25-1 and TRBJ2-7; 13 bases align to TRBD2. Germline V CDR1 and CDR2: MGHDK, SYGVNS. The CDR3 is 15 amino acids. Trimming took 4 bases from V and 3 from J; bases not matched to a gene: 3. The CDR3 DNA follows: TGTGCCAGCAGTGTCCGACTAGCGGGGGGCTACGAGCAGTACTTC. Translated, it gives CASSVRLAGGYEQYF.

The table lists this clone with a count of one. The chain recombines TRBV9 with TRBJ2-7, with D possibly being TRBD2 (5 bases). The germline gives CDR1 SGDLS, CDR2 YYNGEE. This CDR3 has 14 amino acids. V lost 6 bases and J lost 6, with 19 bases in between. CDR3 DNA sequence: TGTGCCAGCACTCCGGGGAGCTGGAATGGCGAGCAGTACTTC. This encodes CASTPGSWNGEQYF.

The chain links TRBV2 to TRBJ2-7; perhaps TRBD1 as D (5 bases). From germline, CDR1 is SNHLY and CDR2 FYNNEI. V was cut by 2 bases and J by 1 base, with 12 bases left in between. This CDR3 has 15 amino acids. CDR3 amino acids: CASSERQSTSYEQYF. In DNA form, the CDR3 reads TGTGCCAGCAGTGAAAGACAGAGCACGTCCTACGAGCAGTACTTC. The full variable domain, in which reference TRBV2 and TRBJ2-7 provide the parts outside the CDR3, is EPEVTQTPSHQVTQMGQEVILRCVPISNHLYFYWYRQILGQKVEFLVSFYNNEISEKSEIFDDQFSVERPDGSNFTLKIRSTKLEDSAMYFCASSERQSTSYEQYFGPGTRLTVT.